Each of the 8 T cell receptor beta chains below was sequenced from the same sample in a study of graft-versus-host responses after intestinal transplantation (dated by TCRdb to about 2021). The library relied on the immunoSEQ multiplex PCR assay. Not all clones reach the TCRdb copy of this immuneACCESS table, which keeps in-frame sequences only. Checked studies attribute under half of the gap to unresolved V genes and leave the rest unexplained. This sample comprises some 43,000 clones, about 95% of them detected only once. Around 1.6% of the sample is held by the ten biggest clonotypes. Sample: PBMCs, taken more than 310 days after intestinal transplant. The origin of the receptors is a human patient who received an intestinal transplant, so some T cells may come from the graft donor.

The chain has TRBV19 and TRBJ1-3, with TRBD1 as a possible D gene (6 bases). Germline CDR1 is LNHDA and CDR2 is SQIVND (reference sequence). CDR3 length equals 15 residues. The V end lost 5 bases, the J end lost 0 bases, and 11 bases lay between the germline ends. The CDR3 sequence: CASSSQGYSGNTIYF. In nucleotides, the CDR3 is TGTGCCAGTAGTTCACAGGGTTACTCTGGAAACACCATATATTTT.

The chain joins TRBV29-1 to TRBJ2-7; TRBD1 or TRBD2 may be the D gene (5 bases each). Germline V gene data show CDR1 as SQVTM and CDR2 as ANQGSEA. This CDR3 region has 13 residues. V gave up 5 bases and J gave up 1 base, with 12 bases separating them. This chain's CDR3 is CSVRDGTSYEQYF. The CDR3 coding sequence is TGCAGCGTTAGGGACGGAACTTCCTACGAGCAGTACTTC.

The chain couples TRBV29-1 to TRBJ2-7; 8 bases are a match to TRBD1. Germline CDR1 SQVTM, CDR2 ANQGSEA. CDR3 length equals 14 residues. The V gene end was trimmed by 7 bases and the J gene end by 2 bases; junction bases not matched to a gene: 10. In DNA, the CDR3 is TGCAGCGGAGCCCCTGGGACAGGAACCTACGAGCAGTACTTC. Amino acids: CSGAPGTGTYEQYF.

The rearrangement joins TRBV9 to TRBJ2-2; D might be TRBD2 (5 bases). Germline CDR1 SGDLS, CDR2 YYNGEE. This CDR3 spans 16 amino acids. Trimming took off 3 bases at V and 2 bases at J, with 14 bases between the two ends. The CDR3 nucleotides read TGTGCCAGCAGCGCCCGACCGGGGATAAACACCGGGGAGCTGTTTTTT. Translation: CASSARPGINTGELFF.

The chain is built from TRBV7-9 and TRBJ2-4; TRBD1 aligns across 7 bases. The CDR3 extends over 14 amino acids. The germline V gene has CDR1 SEHNR and CDR2 FQNEAQ (reference sequence). V trimming: 5 bases; J trimming: 1 base; junction bases outside the gene matches: 2. The CDR3 spells CASSAQGAKNIQYF. The DNA of the CDR3 is TGTGCCAGCAGCGCACAGGGGGCCAAAAACATTCAGTACTTC.

CDR3 in DNA: TGTGCCAGCAGTATCGGGCAGAACCCCCGCCCGGAGCAGTACTTC. It specifies CASSIGQNPRPEQYF. The chain couples TRBV28 to TRBJ2-7; D gene ambiguous. The V gene's germline CDR1 is MDHEN and CDR2 SYDVKM. This CDR3 has 15 residues. Trimming removed 5 bases at V and 7 bases at J, with 21 bases between.

The rearrangement uses TRBV10-3 and TRBJ1-5; D is possibly TRBD1 (6 bases). The CDR3 covers 15 residues. The V and J ends lost 8 bases and 3 bases respectively, with 17 bases between them. Germline CDR1 reads ENHRY; CDR2 reads SYGVKD. The CDR3 loop is CAIGGGGRSNQPQHF. CDR3 bases: TGTGCCATCGGCGGGGGCGGTAGGTCCAATCAGCCCCAGCATTTT.

This clone has a handful of counts. This chain connects TRBV6-5 to TRBJ2-7; D gene ambiguous. The end of the DNA aligns better with TRBJ2-5, so the J call may be wrong. Germline V lookup: CDR1 MNHEY, CDR2 SVGAGI. This CDR3 has 12 residues. The CDR3 DNA reads as TGTGCCAGCAGTGAGGAGCCTCCGACCCAGTACTTC. Its protein product is CASSEEPPTQYF.